This T cell receptor (beta chain) was retrieved from a study of early T cells in non-severe SARS-CoV-2 infection. Study overall: Sequencing input comprised bulk RNA from unsorted whole blood; chain pairing was not available.

Findings of the study overall: VDJdb-based annotation leaned toward anti-spike CD8 responses and missed private and CD4 specificities.

The length of the CDR3 is 15 residues. Germline CDR1 reads LGHDT; CDR2 reads YNNKEL (reference sequence). The V end lost 1 base, the J end lost 5 bases, and 14 bases lay between the germline ends. TCRdb recomputed calls from the 5' RACE reads with MiXCR, one row per CDR3 protein. Among tens of thousands of distinct CDR3 sequences listed, 12% were seen once. This clonotype has more than one count but fewer than ten. The antigen is undetermined. The origin of this receptor is an adult who was a healthcare worker with PCR-confirmed SARS-CoV-2 infection or an uninfected control (not recorded which). Sequenced input: whole blood. The chain has TRBV3-1 and TRBJ2-5; possibly TRBD1 or TRBD2 for D (5 bases each). The CDR3 spells CASSQGVVGGETQYF. CDR3 nucleotide sequence: TGTGCCAGCAGCCAAGGAGTGGTTGGGGGTGAGACCCAGTACTTC.